This T cell receptor (beta chain) was sequenced in a study of blood T cell repertoires in COVID-19. At the level of the study: Acute and convalescent COVID-19 samples came from the United States, Italy and Spain. In each case, the material was cDNA or gDNA derived from T cells, B-cell-depleted T cells, or PBMCs.

This clone was detected only once. Authors' analysis steps: From reference gene primer amplification, estimates of nucleated cell counts were derived. Assay used: immunoSEQ multiplex PCR; TCRdb lists only in-frame clones, some missing. The D gene and trimming were derived from the DNA, and the V and J assignments and clone size from that table. Here the sample spans around 15,000 clones, more than 75% being singletons. With 0 bases removed from V and 3 bases from J, the gap between germline ends came to 12 bases. The CDR3 covers 15 residues. The germline gives CDR1 SGDLS, CDR2 YYNGEE. Material for sequencing was peripheral blood. The sequence was obtained from a human donor in a cohort sampled during active COVID-19. J is TRBJ1-2 and V is TRBV9; tentatively, D is TRBD1 (5 bases). The CDR3 region has the DNA TGTGCCAGCAGCGTAGAGGCTCAGGGTGACTATGGCTACACCTTC. Translating gives CASSVEAQGDYGYTF.